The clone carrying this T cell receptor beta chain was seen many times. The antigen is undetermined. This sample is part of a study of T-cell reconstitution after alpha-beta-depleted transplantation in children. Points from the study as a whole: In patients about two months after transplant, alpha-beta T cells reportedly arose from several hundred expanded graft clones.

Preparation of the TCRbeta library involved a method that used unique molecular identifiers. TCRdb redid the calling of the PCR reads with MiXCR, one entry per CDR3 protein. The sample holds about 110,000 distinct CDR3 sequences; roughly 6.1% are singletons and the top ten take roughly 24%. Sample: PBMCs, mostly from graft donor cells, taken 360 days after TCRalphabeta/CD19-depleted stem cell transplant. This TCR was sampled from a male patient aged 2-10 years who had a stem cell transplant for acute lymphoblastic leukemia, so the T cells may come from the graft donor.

CDR3 sequence reads: CAISESTGGVVYNSPLHF. The CDR3 DNA follows: TGTGCCATCAGTGAGTCTACAGGTGGGGTCGTATATAATTCACCCCTCCACTTT. V usage is TRBV10-3 and J usage is TRBJ1-6, with D possibly matching TRBD1 (5 bases). Germline V gene sequence: CDR1 ENHRY, CDR2 SYGVKD. This CDR3 spans 18 amino acids. Trimming stripped 0 bases from V and 4 bases from J, with 16 bases between.